The rows below give T cell receptor beta chains drawn from one sample of a study of blood T cell repertoires in COVID-19. Sequencing used immunoSEQ multiplex PCR; TCRdb keeps in-frame clones, though not all of them. The data show around 100,000 clones, 84% seen once. Sequenced material: peripheral blood. The receptors here all came from a human donor in a cohort sampled during active COVID-19. The CDR3 runs from the conserved cysteine through the conserved F or W. Fields, in order: V gene, J gene, D gene, clone size, CDR3 protein, CDR3 DNA. D genes are given only for firm matches. Expanded clones get a size class; other rows say once, few or many, or leave the size out.

>TRBV6-4|TRBJ1-5|TRBD1|few
CASSEQGEGNQPQHF
TGTGCCAGCAGTGAACAGGGGGAGGGCAATCAGCCCCAGCATTTT
>TRBV3-1/TRBV3-2|TRBJ2-1|TRBD2|-
CASSPPGLAGGNEQFF
TGTGCCAGCAGCCCGCCGGGACTAGCGGGAGGAAATGAGCAGTTCTTC
>TRBV27|TRBJ1-1|TRBD1|-
CASSLQPGTGGSEAFF
TGTGCCAGCAGTTTACAGCCCGGGACAGGGGGCTCTGAAGCTTTCTTT
>TRBV4-2|TRBJ1-1|-|-
CASSQDDPRGAFF
TGTGCCAGCAGCCAAGATGACCCCAGGGGAGCTTTCTTT
>TRBV19|TRBJ2-7|TRBD2|-
CASAGVGRRYEQYF
TGTGCCAGTGCAGGTGTCGGGAGGAGATACGAGCAGTACTTC
>TRBV3-1/TRBV3-2|TRBJ2-5|-|-
CASSQIQGPQETQYF
TGTGCCAGCAGCCAGATACAGGGACCGCAAGAGACCCAGTACTTC
>TRBV9|TRBJ1-2|-|-
CASSVEAVPGSNYGYTF
TGTGCCAGCAGCGTAGAAGCAGTGCCAGGATCGAACTATGGCTACACCTTC
>TRBV7-2|TRBJ1-5|TRBD1|-
CASSSRTGGQPQHF
TGTGCCAGCAGCTCCAGGACAGGGGGCCAGCCCCAGCATTTT
>TRBV6-5|TRBJ1-5|TRBD1|-
CASSYTGALNQPQHF
TGTGCCAGCAGTTATACAGGGGCCCTGAATCAGCCCCAGCATTTT
>TRBV6-2/TRBV6-3|TRBJ2-7|TRBD1|once
CASSRQGVSSYEQYF
TGTGCCAGCAGCCGACAGGGGGTGTCCTCCTACGAGCAGTACTTC
>TRBV6-6|TRBJ1-2|-|-
CASSYGEGGYGYTF
TGTGCCAGCAGTTACGGAGAGGGGGGGTATGGCTACACCTTC
>TRBV7-9|TRBJ1-2|-|-
CASRYEEVRGYGYTF
TGTGCCAGCAGGTACGAGGAGGTTCGAGGATATGGCTACACCTTC
>TRBV5-1|TRBJ2-3|-|-
CASSRDLFTDTQYF
TGCGCCAGCAGCCGCGACTTATTCACAGATACGCAGTATTTT
>TRBV9|TRBJ2-5|TRBD2|-
CASSEGPLAGARETQYF
TGTGCCAGCAGCGAGGGACCACTAGCGGGGGCCCGGGAGACCCAGTACTTC